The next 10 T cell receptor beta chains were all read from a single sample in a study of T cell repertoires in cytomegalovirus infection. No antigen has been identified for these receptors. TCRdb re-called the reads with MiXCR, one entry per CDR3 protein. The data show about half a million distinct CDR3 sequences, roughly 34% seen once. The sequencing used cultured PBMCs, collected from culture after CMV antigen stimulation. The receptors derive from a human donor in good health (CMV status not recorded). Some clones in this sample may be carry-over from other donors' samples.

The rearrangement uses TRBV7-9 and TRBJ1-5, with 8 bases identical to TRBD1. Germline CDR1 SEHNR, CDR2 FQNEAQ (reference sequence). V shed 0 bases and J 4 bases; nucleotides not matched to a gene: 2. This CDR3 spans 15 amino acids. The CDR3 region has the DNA TGTGCCAGCAGCTTAGCGACAGGGGCTAATCAGCCCCAGCATTTT. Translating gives CASSLATGANQPQHF.

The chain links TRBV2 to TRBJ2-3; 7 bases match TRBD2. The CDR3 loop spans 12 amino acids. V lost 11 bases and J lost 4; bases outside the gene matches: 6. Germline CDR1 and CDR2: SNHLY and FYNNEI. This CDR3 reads CAFSGLPDTQYF. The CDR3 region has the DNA TGTGCCTTTAGCGGGCTCCCAGATACGCAGTATTTT.

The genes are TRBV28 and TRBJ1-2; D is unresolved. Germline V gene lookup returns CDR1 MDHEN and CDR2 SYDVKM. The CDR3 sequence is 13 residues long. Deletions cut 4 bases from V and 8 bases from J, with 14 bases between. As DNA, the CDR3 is TGTGCCAGCAGTTCGTCGGTCATGGGGGGCTACACCTTC. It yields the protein CASSSSVMGGYTF.

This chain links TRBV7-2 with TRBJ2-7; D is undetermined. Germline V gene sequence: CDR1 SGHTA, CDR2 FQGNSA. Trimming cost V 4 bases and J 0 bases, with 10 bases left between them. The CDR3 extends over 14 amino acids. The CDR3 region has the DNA TGTGCCAGCAGCTCCGATAGACTCTCCTACGAGCAGTACTTC. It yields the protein CASSSDRLSYEQYF.

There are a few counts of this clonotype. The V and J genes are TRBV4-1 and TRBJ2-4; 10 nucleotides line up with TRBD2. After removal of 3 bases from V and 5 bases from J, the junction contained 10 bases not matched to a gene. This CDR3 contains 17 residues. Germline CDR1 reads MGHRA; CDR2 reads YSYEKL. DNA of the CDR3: TGCGCCAGCAGCCAGCTACTCAGCGGGAGGGCTGAAAACATTCAGTACTTC. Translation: CASSQLLSGRAENIQYF.

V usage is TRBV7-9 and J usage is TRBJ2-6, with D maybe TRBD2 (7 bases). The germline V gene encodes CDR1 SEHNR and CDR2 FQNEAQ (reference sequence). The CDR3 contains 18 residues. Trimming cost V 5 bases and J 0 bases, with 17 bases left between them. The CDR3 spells CASSPSGGASSGANVLTF. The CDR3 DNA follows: TGTGCCAGCAGCCCTAGTGGGGGGGCGAGCTCTGGGGCCAACGTCCTGACTTTC.

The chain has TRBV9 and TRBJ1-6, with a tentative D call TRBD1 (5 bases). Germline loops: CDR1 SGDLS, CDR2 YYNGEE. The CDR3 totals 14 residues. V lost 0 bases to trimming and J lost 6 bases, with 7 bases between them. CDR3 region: CASSVEQANSPLHF. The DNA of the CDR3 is TGTGCCAGCAGCGTAGAACAGGCTAATTCACCCCTCCACTTT. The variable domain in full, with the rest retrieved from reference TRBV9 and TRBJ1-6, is DSGVTQTPKHLITATGQRVTLRCSPRSGDLSVYWYQQSLDQGLQFLIQYYNGEERAKGNILERFSAQQFPDLHSELNLSSLELGDSALYFCASSVEQANSPLHFGNGTRLTVT.

CDR3 amino acids: CASRPEGVAGSTYEQYV. The CDR3 DNA follows: TGTGCCAGCAGACCAGAGGGGGTAGCGGGATCAACCTACGAGCAGTACGTC. The V and J genes are TRBV2 and TRBJ2-7, with 8 positions matching TRBD2. This CDR3 has 17 amino acids. V lost 6 bases, J lost 2 bases, and 15 bases stayed unmatched. Germline V gene sequence: CDR1 SNHLY, CDR2 FYNNEI.

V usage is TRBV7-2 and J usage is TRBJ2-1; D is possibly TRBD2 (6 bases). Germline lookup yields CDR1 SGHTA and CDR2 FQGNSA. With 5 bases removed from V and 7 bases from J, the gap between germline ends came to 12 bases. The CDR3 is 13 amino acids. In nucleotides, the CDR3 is TGTGCCAGCAGCGCGGGATTACTAAATGAGCAGTTCTTC. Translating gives CASSAGLLNEQFF.

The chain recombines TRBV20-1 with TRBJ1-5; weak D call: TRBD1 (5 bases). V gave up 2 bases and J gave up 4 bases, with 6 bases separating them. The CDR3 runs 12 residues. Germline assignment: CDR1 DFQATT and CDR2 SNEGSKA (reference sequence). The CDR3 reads CSARQGNQPQHF. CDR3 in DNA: TGCAGTGCTAGACAGGGAAATCAGCCCCAGCATTTT.